A single sample is the source of the 30 T cell receptor beta chains below, sequenced in a study of cytotoxic CD8 clonotypes in ibrutinib-treated CLL. Data came from immunoSEQ multiplex PCR; TCRdb stores just in-frame clones and leaves some out. The data contain 150,000 to 200,000 clones, 70% to 90% of them singletons. The source was PBMCs, collected at disease progression, from a patient treated with ibrutinib. These receptors all stem from a human donor with chronic lymphocytic leukemia.

The chain employs TRBV6-5 and TRBJ2-7; D may be TRBD1 (6 bases). This CDR3 contains 12 residues. The germline V and J ends were trimmed by 7 bases and 1 base, with 8 bases remaining between them. Per the germline V gene, CDR1 is MNHEY and CDR2 is SVGAGI. This chain's CDR3 is CASTGQSYEQYF. CDR3 DNA sequence: TGTGCCAGCACCGGACAGTCCTACGAGCAGTACTTC.

This chain connects TRBV7-8 to TRBJ2-3; 10 nucleotides agree with TRBD2. CDR3 length: 16 residues. The germline V gene encodes CDR1 SGHVS and CDR2 FQNEAQ. Trimming took 7 bases from V and 3 from J; bases not matched to a gene: 10. CDR3 protein: CASNSRASGRTDTQYF. CDR3 sequence (DNA): TGTGCCAGCAACTCCCGGGCTAGCGGGAGAACAGATACGCAGTATTTT. The variable domain in full, completed from reference TRBV7-8 and TRBJ2-3, reads GAGVSQSPRYKVAKRGQDVALRCDPISGHVSLFWYQQALGQGPEFLTYFQNEAQLDKSGLPSDRFFAERPEGSVSTLKIQRTQQEDSAVYLCASNSRASGRTDTQYFGPGTRLTVL.

The chain carries TRBV6-6 and TRBJ1-3, with a tentative D call TRBD1 (5 bases). V lost 0 bases and J lost 0, with 6 bases in between. There are 15 residues in the CDR3. Germline V gene lookup returns CDR1 MNHNY and CDR2 SVGAGI (reference sequence). Here the CDR3 reads CASSYSGASGNTIYF. Written as DNA, the CDR3 is TGTGCCAGCAGTTACTCTGGGGCCTCTGGAAACACCATATATTTT.

The chain uses TRBV18 and TRBJ2-3; TRBD2 aligns across 11 bases. Unmatched junction bases numbered 9, after V lost 5 bases and J lost 5 bases. Germline lookup yields CDR1 KGHSH and CDR2 LQKENI. The CDR3 contains 16 residues. CDR3 nucleotide sequence: TGTGCCAGCTCAGCTAGACTAGCGGGAATCGGAGATACGCAGTATTTT. Amino acids: CASSARLAGIGDTQYF.

The chain joins TRBV10-1 to TRBJ2-7, with TRBD2 matching over 11 bases. The CDR3 is 13 amino acids. Trimming cost V 3 bases and J 6 bases; bases outside gene matches: 1. Germline loops: CDR1 WNHNN, CDR2 SYGVQD (reference sequence). CDR3 sequence reads: CASSELAGAEQYF. The CDR3 bases are TGCGCCAGCAGTGAACTAGCGGGGGCCGAGCAGTACTTC.

The rearrangement uses TRBV5-1 and TRBJ2-7, with 12 positions matching TRBD2. CDR3 length: 15 amino acids. Germline values: CDR1 SGHRS, CDR2 YFSETQ. V dropped 0 bases and J dropped 2; count of bases not matched to a gene: 0. The CDR3 protein is CASSLGLAGAYEQYF. The CDR3 DNA follows: TGCGCCAGCAGCTTGGGACTAGCGGGGGCCTACGAGCAGTACTTC.

CDR3 in amino acids: CASNILRDRGSEAFF. The DNA for the CDR3 is TGTGCCAGTAACATCCTCCGGGACAGGGGCTCTGAAGCTTTCTTT. This chain joins TRBV19 and TRBJ1-1, with 10 bases identical to TRBD1. V was clipped by 7 bases and J by 6 bases; unmatched bases: 11. Germline assignment: CDR1 LNHDA and CDR2 SQIVND (reference sequence). The CDR3 consists of 15 residues. Full variable domain (missing parts from reference TRBV19 and TRBJ1-1): DGGITQSPKYLFRKEGQNVTLSCEQNLNHDAMYWYRQDPGQGLRLIYYSQIVNDFQKGDIAEGYSVSREKKESFPLTVTSAQKNPTAFYLCASNILRDRGSEAFFGQGTRLTVV.

The J gene is TRBJ2-2, the V gene TRBV27, with 9 positions matching TRBD1. The CDR3 sequence is 16 residues long. Trimming took 5 bases from V and 0 from J; bases not matched to a gene: 4. Germline values: CDR1 MNHEY, CDR2 SMNVEV (reference sequence). CDR3 sequence: CASSPRTGANTGELFF. CDR3 DNA: TGTGCCAGCAGTCCACGGACAGGGGCGAACACCGGGGAGCTGTTTTTT.

The chain employs TRBV28 and TRBJ1-2; D remains unclear. The V end lost 2 bases, the J end lost 4 bases, and 14 bases lay between the germline ends. The CDR3 loop spans 15 amino acids. The V gene's germline CDR1 is MDHEN and CDR2 SYDVKM. CDR3 DNA sequence: TGTGCCAGCAGTTTAACCCCTCTAGACATCTATGGCTACACCTTC. Its protein is CASSLTPLDIYGYTF.

The chain joins TRBV7-3 to TRBJ1-5; D is uncertain. Looked up from germline, CDR1 is SGHTA and CDR2 is FQGTGA. The CDR3 is 13 amino acids. V lost 2 bases, J lost 4 bases, and 6 bases lay in between. The CDR3 sequence is CASSLRSNQPQHF. CDR3 DNA: TGTGCCAGCAGCTTACGCAGTAATCAGCCCCAGCATTTT.

Turning to this clone: Other nucleotide sequences from this sample produce the same CDR3. This chain links TRBV4-1 with TRBJ1-5; D is unclear. From germline, CDR1 is MGHRA and CDR2 YSYEKL. The CDR3 runs to 15 residues. Trimming shortened V by 0 bases and J by 4 bases, and 10 bases separated the two germline ends. The CDR3 protein is CASSQDLGRNQPQHF. In DNA form, the CDR3 reads TGCGCCAGCAGCCAAGATCTTGGGAGGAATCAGCCCCAGCATTTT.

The chain uses TRBV19 and TRBJ1-4, with D possibly matching TRBD1 (5 bases). The CDR3 contains 16 residues. Germline lookup yields CDR1 LNHDA and CDR2 SQIVND (reference sequence). V was trimmed by 6 bases and J by 3 bases, leaving 17 bases between them. CDR3 region: CASRMGLRSANEKLFF. CDR3 nucleotide sequence: TGTGCCAGTAGGATGGGGCTAAGGTCCGCTAATGAAAAACTGTTTTTT.

In its sample, this clone was seen a few times. DNA of the CDR3: TGTGCCAGCACCACAATTATGGGACAGGGGGATGGCTACACCTTC. This codes for CASTTIMGQGDGYTF. The rearrangement joins TRBV27 to TRBJ1-2, with TRBD1 identical over 11 bases. This CDR3 comprises 15 residues. The germline V gene has CDR1 MNHEY and CDR2 SMNVEV (reference sequence). Unmatched junction bases numbered 10, after V lost 7 bases and J lost 6 bases.

The rearrangement joins TRBV14 to TRBJ2-7; D perhaps matches TRBD1 (7 bases). The CDR3 consists of 15 residues. The V gene's germline CDR1 is SGHDN and CDR2 FVKESK. V shed 1 base and J shed 6 bases, with 16 bases lying between them. The CDR3 DNA reads as TGTGCCAGCAGCCAAGGCGGGACAGCCCTTGGCGAGCAGTACTTC. Encoded protein: CASSQGGTALGEQYF.

A single count supports this clone. The J gene is TRBJ2-5, the V gene TRBV4-3, with D perhaps matching TRBD2 (6 bases). Germline assignment: CDR1 LGHNA and CDR2 YSLEER. V lost 1 base and J 4 bases, leaving 10 bases between the germline ends. There are 14 residues in the CDR3. CDR3 coding DNA: TGCGCCAGCAGCCAAGGGTACGGGGGAGAGACCCAGTACTTC. This sequence encodes CASSQGYGGETQYF.

The V call is TRBV5-1, the J call TRBJ2-1, with 9 bases aligning to TRBD2. The CDR3 totals 16 residues. The germline CDR1 and CDR2 sequences are SGHRS and YFSETQ. Trimming removed 2 bases from V and 2 bases from J; junction bases left unmatched: 5. In DNA, the CDR3 is TGCGCCAGCAGCTTCCATAGCGGGAGCACCTACAATGAGCAGTTCTTC. The encoded protein is CASSFHSGSTYNEQFF.

V usage is TRBV11-2 and J usage is TRBJ1-1; the D is unclear. The CDR3 extends over 12 amino acids. Germline V lookup: CDR1 SGHAT, CDR2 FQNNGV. Trimming shortened V by 5 bases and J by 1 base, and 5 bases separated the two germline ends. The CDR3: CASSEGNTEAFF. In DNA form, the CDR3 reads TGTGCCAGCAGCGAGGGGAACACTGAAGCTTTCTTT.

This clone has only one observation. V and J are TRBV11-2 and TRBJ2-3; 15 bases agree with TRBD2. After removal of 2 bases from V and 4 bases from J, the junction contained 10 bases not matched to a gene. Germline CDR1 and CDR2: SGHAT and FQNNGV. This CDR3 region has 19 residues. This CDR3 is CASSLLRTSGRAIADTQYF. The CDR3 DNA reads as TGTGCCAGCAGCTTACTTCGGACTAGCGGGAGGGCCATCGCAGATACGCAGTATTTT. Complete variable domain (other parts from reference TRBV11-2 and TRBJ2-3): EAGVAQSPRYKIIEKRQSVAFWCNPISGHATLYWYQQILGQGPKLLIQFQNNGVVDDSQLPKDRFSAERLKGVDSTLKIQPAKLEDSAVYLCASSLLRTSGRAIADTQYFGPGTRLTVL.

The gene calls are TRBV2 and TRBJ1-2; 7 bases agree with TRBD1. Germline trimming cut 5 bases from V and 2 bases from J; bases unmatched to any gene: 8. Germline V gene sequence: CDR1 SNHLY, CDR2 FYNNEI. The CDR3 runs 15 residues. The CDR3: CASSRQGLRNYGYTF. The CDR3 DNA reads as TGTGCCAGCAGTCGACAGGGTCTCCGCAACTATGGCTACACCTTC.

The chain carries TRBV11-2 and TRBJ2-3; no reliable D call. The CDR3 is 16 residues long. Trimming stripped 1 base from V and 0 bases from J, with 11 bases between. Germline V gene data show CDR1 as SGHAT and CDR2 as FQNNGV. The CDR3 is CASSLGPFLSTDTQYF. CDR3 bases: TGTGCCAGCAGCTTAGGCCCGTTTCTTAGCACAGATACGCAGTATTTT.

The CDR3 region has the DNA TGTGCCAGCAGCCAGGGGAACTACAATGAGCAGTTCTTC. Translation: CASSQGNYNEQFF. The chain couples TRBV28 to TRBJ2-1; TRBD1 is a possible D gene (6 bases). The CDR3 has 13 residues. V dropped 6 bases and J dropped 3 bases, with 9 bases sitting between them. Germline V gene lookup returns CDR1 MDHEN and CDR2 SYDVKM.

This sequence joins TRBV11-2 and TRBJ2-4; 8 bases line up with TRBD2. CDR1 is SGHAT and CDR2 is FQNNGV in the germline V gene. CDR3 size: 17 residues. V trimming: 4 bases; J trimming: 3 bases; junction bases outside the gene matches: 11. The CDR3 is CASSWVGTGRGKNIQYF. For the CDR3, the DNA is TGTGCCAGCAGCTGGGTAGGAACCGGGAGGGGCAAAAACATTCAGTACTTC.

The chain carries TRBV7-2 and TRBJ1-5; tentative D call: TRBD1 (5 bases). Deletions cut 3 bases from V and 5 bases from J, with 14 bases between. CDR1 and CDR2 (germline): SGHTA, FQGNSA. The CDR3 has 15 residues. In nucleotides, the CDR3 is TGTGCCAGCAGCTTGAGTGGGGCCGGGCATCAGCCCCAGCATTTT. Amino acid sequence: CASSLSGAGHQPQHF.

This clone was detected once. The DNA of the CDR3 is TGTGCCAGCAGGAAGGTTGCGTCTAGCACAGATACGCAGTATTTT. Amino acid sequence: CASRKVASSTDTQYF. The V gene is TRBV5-4, the J gene TRBJ2-3; no firm D call. The V gene lost 5 bases and the J gene lost 0 bases, with 13 bases spanning the gap. CDR1 SGHNT and CDR2 YYREEE come from the germline V gene (reference sequence). CDR3 length equals 15 residues.

The chain links TRBV5-8 to TRBJ2-1; maybe TRBD1 (5 bases). The CDR3 is made up of 16 amino acids. Per the germline V gene, CDR1 is SGHTS and CDR2 is YDEGEE. The V end was cut by 0 bases, the J end by 5 bases, with 15 bases between. CDR3 nucleotides: TGTGCCAGCAGCTTGGTTTGGACACTAAACAACAATGAGCAGTTCTTC. Translated: CASSLVWTLNNNEQFF.

The chain has TRBV28 and TRBJ2-1, with 12 bases aligning to TRBD2. With 6 bases clipped from V and 4 bases from J, the junction kept 4 bases outside the gene matches. Per germline, CDR1 MDHEN and CDR2 SYDVKM. The length of the CDR3 is 15 residues. The CDR3 region is CASSRTSGDYNEQFF. In DNA form, the CDR3 reads TGTGCCAGCAGCCGGACTAGCGGGGATTACAATGAGCAGTTCTTC.

This chain connects TRBV5-6 to TRBJ1-2; D may be TRBD1 (5 bases). This CDR3 has 13 amino acids. V was shortened by 4 bases and J by 2 bases, with 9 bases between the two germline ends. Germline V CDR1 and CDR2: SGHDT, YYEEEE. The CDR3, as DNA: TGTGCCAGCAGCCAAGACAGAAACTATGGCTACACCTTC. Residues: CASSQDRNYGYTF.

The CDR3 DNA reads TGCGCCAGCAGCTTGGAAGCGGGAGGATCGGGGTCCTACAATGAGCAGTTCTTC. It yields the protein CASSLEAGGSGSYNEQFF. The chain recombines TRBV5-1 with TRBJ2-1; TRBD2 matches 9 bases. V lost 0 bases to trimming and J lost 1 base; unmatched junction nucleotides: 8. Germline V gene data show CDR1 as SGHRS and CDR2 as YFSETQ. The CDR3 contains 18 residues.

The V call is TRBV25-1, the J call TRBJ1-5; D ambiguous. Germline CDR1 reads MGHDK; CDR2 reads SYGVNS. With 1 base removed from V and 11 bases from J, the gap between germline ends came to 18 bases. There are 15 residues in the CDR3. CDR3 bases: TGTGCCAGCAGTGAATTCGGGTATGGTACAAAGGCCCAGCATTTT. This gives the protein CASSEFGYGTKAQHF.

V is TRBV12-5 and J is TRBJ2-5, with D perhaps TRBD2 (5 bases). Germline V CDR1 and CDR2: LGHNT, FRNRAP. V lost 9 bases and J lost 11, with 16 bases in between. This CDR3 contains 11 residues. The CDR3 DNA sequence: TGTGCTAGCGCCTCAACGTGGGAGCAGTACTTC. The encoded protein is CASASTWEQYF.